This T cell receptor beta chain stems from a study of blood T cell repertoires in COVID-19. Losses at the gene ends were 6 bases for V and 5 bases for J; bases not matched to a gene: 11. This CDR3 is built from 16 residues. Per the germline V gene, CDR1 is LNHDA and CDR2 is SQIVND (reference sequence). The repertoire was sequenced with immunoSEQ multiplex PCR; TCRdb's copy has only in-frame clones and lacks some. The data contain about 200,000 clones, approximately 80% of them seen just once; the ten biggest clones take up 13%. What was sequenced was peripheral blood. The chain joins TRBV19 to TRBJ1-5; 9 bases line up with TRBD1. The receptor's source is a human donor in a cohort sampled during active COVID-19. CDR3 region: CASRRSGTGLHQPQHF. The CDR3 nucleotides read TGTGCCAGTAGAAGATCCGGGACAGGGTTACATCAGCCCCAGCATTTT.